This T cell receptor beta chain derives from a study of tumor and adjacent non-tumor tissue in lung cancer. Turning to the study itself: Each sample yielded 4 million to 5 million productive TCRbeta reads on average.

Germline V gene lookup returns CDR1 MNHEY and CDR2 SVGEGT. CDR3 length: 12 amino acids. No cell sorting was done before RNA was extracted from the tissue. The normal lung tissue was taken more than 3 cm from the tumor edge. Between August and November 2014, newly diagnosed, chemotherapy-naive lung cancer patients underwent thoracic surgery in China. The library came from three nested PCR rounds adapted from ARM-PCR protocols. Each CDR3 protein gets one entry after TCRdb re-called the multiplex PCR reads with MiXCR. The sample lists around 80,000 distinct CDR3 sequences, around 76% occurring once. On this clonotype itself: Antigen: not known. Germline is not matched at one junction end, which may reflect a read error.

Points from the study as a whole: Tumor tissue had significantly higher TCR diversity than normal lung. Tumor repertoires had a smaller top 100 clone share than normal lung.

The chain uses TRBV6-2 or TRBV6-3 and TRBJ2-1; D is undetermined. This receptor was identified in a man in his 70s with non-small cell lung cancer. Sequenced material: distant non-tumor lung tissue. In DNA, the CDR3 is TGTGACAGCAGTTACGTCGTTGGTGAGCAGTTCTTC. It encodes CDSSYVVGEQFF.